This section outlines one T cell receptor (beta chain) sequence together with its context. Germline assignment: CDR1 SGHNT and CDR2 YYREEE (reference sequence). J was trimmed by 6 bases and V by 3 bases; bases with no gene match: 11. The CDR3 extends over 16 amino acids. The data belong to a study of blood T cell repertoires in COVID-19. Assay: immunoSEQ multiplex PCR; the TCRdb copy retains only in-frame clones and omits some. The sample shows 150,000 to 200,000 clones, roughly 84% of them seen only once. V and J are TRBV5-4 and TRBJ2-7; the match to TRBD1 covers 11 bases. What was sequenced was PBMCs or T cells enriched from blood (not recorded which). This TCR derives from a man aged 60 to 75 who had recovered from COVID-19. CDR3 in DNA: TGTGCCAGCAGCTCGTTCGGACAGGGGGCATGGGGCGAGCAGTACTTC. This sequence encodes CASSSFGQGAWGEQYF.